This T cell receptor (beta chain) emerged from a study of PD-1 blockade in classical Hodgkin lymphoma. Study information: Patients were infused with nivolumab 3 mg/kg every 2 weeks.

This clone was counted once. As yet, its antigen is unknown. Relapses following autologous stem cell transplantation were seen in all patients, with brentuximab vedotin exposure varying. Germline CDR1 is GTSNPN and CDR2 is SVGIG (reference sequence). CDR3 length: 13 residues. J lost 5 bases, V lost 3 bases, and 5 bases had no gene match. This table comes from immunoSEQ multiplex PCR, and its TCRdb copy is limited to in-frame clones, with some not included. The table has over 5,500 clones, about three quarters seen once. Notes on the study in general: Patients excluded were those beginning nivolumab under 1 year after ASCT. Newly diagnosed patients reportedly trailed healthy donors in baseline TCR diversity. Prior to therapy, complete responders displayed diversity much like that of newly diagnosed patients.

V is TRBV30 and J is TRBJ2-5; TRBD1 matches at 8 bases. Sequenced here: peripheral blood mononuclear cells (PBMCs), sampled at baseline. The clonotype was recovered from a human donor with classical Hodgkin lymphoma. The CDR3 nucleotides are TGTGCCTGGAGCGGTACAGGGGGTGAGACCCAGTACTTC. Residues: CAWSGTGGETQYF.